This T cell receptor beta chain was retrieved from a study of early T cells in non-severe SARS-CoV-2 infection. Study summary: Sequencing targeted bulk RNA from unsorted whole blood, leaving chains unpaired.

Attachment of unique molecular identifiers to individual cDNA molecules was performed. TCRdb re-analysed the 5' RACE reads in MiXCR, keeping a single row per CDR3 protein. The sample includes fewer than 80,000 distinct CDR3 sequences, approximately 13% of them seen just once. This clonotype was seen a handful of times. What it binds is unknown. Overall study results and limits: CD4 and private specificities were missed by VDJdb matching, which favored anti-spike CD8 responses.

Trimming removed 1 base from V and 7 bases from J, with 8 bases in between. Germline assignment: CDR1 SGHTA and CDR2 FQGNSA. The CDR3 loop spans 13 amino acids. The gene calls are TRBV7-2 and TRBJ2-1; unclear D gene. The sample was whole blood. The TCR comes from an adult who was a healthcare worker with PCR-confirmed SARS-CoV-2 infection or an uninfected control (not recorded which). Here the CDR3 DNA reads TGTGCCAGCAGCTTAGAGGTCAGAAATGAGCAGTTCTTC. Encoded protein: CASSLEVRNEQFF.